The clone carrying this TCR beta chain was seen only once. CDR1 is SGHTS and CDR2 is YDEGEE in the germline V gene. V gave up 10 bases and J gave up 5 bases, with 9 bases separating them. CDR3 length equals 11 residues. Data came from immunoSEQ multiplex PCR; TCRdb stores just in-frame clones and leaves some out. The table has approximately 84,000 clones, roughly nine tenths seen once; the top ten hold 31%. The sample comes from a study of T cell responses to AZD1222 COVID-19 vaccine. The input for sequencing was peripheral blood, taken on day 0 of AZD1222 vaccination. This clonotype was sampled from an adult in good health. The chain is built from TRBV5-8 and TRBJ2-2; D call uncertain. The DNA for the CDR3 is TGTGCCCCCAGAGAGACCGGGGAGCTGTTTTTT. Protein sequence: CAPRETGELFF. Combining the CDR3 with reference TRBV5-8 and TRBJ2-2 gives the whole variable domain EAGVTQSPTHLIKTRGQQATLRCSPISGHTSVYWYQQALGLGLQFLLWYDEGEERNRGNFPPRFSGRQFPNYSSELNVNALELEDSALYLCAPRETGELFFGEGSRLTVL.